This TCR beta chain was identified in a study of T cells in Graves' hyperthyroidism and ophthalmopathy. Authors of the study amplified TCR beta CDR3 regions from RNA transcripts. A set of HTBI primers served as the primers for a first-round RT-PCR of the TCR CDR3. TCRdb reprocessed the multiplex PCR reads with MiXCR, giving one entry per CDR3 protein. The sample lists around 560,000 distinct CDR3 sequences, 16% occurring once. About this clonotype: Its antigen remains unidentified.

CDR1 is SNHLY, CDR2 FYNNEI, per germline. The ends lost 7 bases at V and 3 bases at J; junction bases unmatched: 4. The CDR3 spans 13 residues. Study-level results: Researchers found most expanded thyroid clonotypes above 0.001 in blood as well. The model predicted ophthalmopathy a median roughly six months before onset.

Graves' hyperthyroidism was deemed stable given no ophthalmopathy progression within 18 months. It was 10 ml of fresh peripheral blood that supplied the PBMCs. The chain carries TRBV2 and TRBJ1-1, with 8 positions matching TRBD1. This clonotype originated in a woman under 30 with Graves' hyperthyroidism. Specimen: blood. CDR3 residues: CASIVQGDTEAFF. As DNA, the CDR3 is TGTGCCAGCATAGTACAGGGGGACACTGAAGCTTTCTTT.